What follows are 2 T cell receptor beta chains derived from one specimen sequenced in a study of sequential checkpoint blockade in melanoma. Treatment defined: randomized to nivolumab then ipilimumab (arm A) or the reverse (arm B). Assay used: immunoSEQ multiplex PCR; TCRdb lists only in-frame clones, some missing. The sample yields just over 15,000 clones, around three quarters seen once. The input for sequencing was CD8+ T cells sorted from blood (inferred from file names), taken from a patient given nivolumab and ipilimumab in sequence. The origin of the receptors is a human donor with melanoma.

CDR3 bases: TGTGCCATCAGCGAGGGGACAGGGGACACAGATACGCAGTATTTT. Translating gives CAISEGTGDTDTQYF. This rearrangement joins TRBV10-3 to TRBJ2-3; TRBD1 aligns across 10 bases. Losses at the gene ends were 6 bases for V and 2 bases for J; bases not matched to a gene: 5. This CDR3 is built from 15 residues. Germline assignment: CDR1 ENHRY and CDR2 SYGVKD.

The CDR3 DNA follows: TGCAGCGTTGAAGCCCTCGACTATGGCTACACCTTC. It translates to CSVEALDYGYTF. The V and J genes are TRBV29-1 and TRBJ1-2; D remains unclear. Per the germline V gene, CDR1 is SQVTM and CDR2 is ANQGSEA. The length of the CDR3 is 12 residues. V was trimmed by 1 base and J by 3 bases, leaving 6 bases between them.